This T cell receptor (beta chain) is drawn from a study of T cells after yellow fever vaccination. The ends lost 4 bases at V and 7 bases at J; junction bases unmatched: 7. CDR3 length: 14 amino acids. CDR1 is MDHEN, CDR2 SYDVKM, per germline. TCRdb independently ran MiXCR on the 5' RACE reads; one entry per CDR3 protein. The profile shows some 500,000 distinct CDR3 sequences, approximately 13% of them singletons. This clonotype was detected a few times. The specimen comprised PBMCs, sampled on the day of the yellow fever booster vaccination. The TCR comes from a man under 40 who received the YFV17D yellow fever vaccine. V usage is TRBV28 and J usage is TRBJ2-1; 7 positions match TRBD2. The chain's CDR3 is CASSYPRGRNEQFF. CDR3 coding DNA: TGTGCCAGCAGTTACCCACGCGGGAGAAATGAGCAGTTCTTC.